This TCR beta chain was recorded in a study of neurological immune-mediated disorders. Findings of the study overall: CDR3 amino acid sequences of expanded clones were not shared across subjects, a result suggesting private repertoires in all groups.

Indicated time point: longitudinal time-point 1 (baseline). 2 million PBMCs stored at -80 C were the source of the unsorted libraries. This clonotype was counted ten times or more. Antigen: not known. Per the germline V gene, CDR1 is MNHEY and CDR2 is SVGAGI. V was cut by 4 bases and J by 9 bases, with 22 bases left in between. This CDR3 is built from 16 residues. Synthesis of cDNA was carried out by template-switch 5'RACE. The reaction used 10-nucleotide random UMIs. Over 180 million TCR-beta sequences (from 15-18 subjects) were yielded by each sequencing run. TCRdb fed the 5' RACE reads into MiXCR, producing one record per CDR3 protein. The data show 50,000 to 70,000 distinct CDR3 sequences, around 10% seen once.

The sequence was obtained from a male donor with HTLV-1-associated myelopathy (HAM/TSP). Sequencing was carried out using PBMCs. The V call is TRBV6-5, the J call TRBJ1-5, with D possibly being TRBD1 (5 bases). CDR3: CASSSGGRGNIRPQHF. CDR3 in DNA: TGTGCCAGCAGTTCCGGGGGAAGGGGAAATATCCGGCCCCAGCATTTT.